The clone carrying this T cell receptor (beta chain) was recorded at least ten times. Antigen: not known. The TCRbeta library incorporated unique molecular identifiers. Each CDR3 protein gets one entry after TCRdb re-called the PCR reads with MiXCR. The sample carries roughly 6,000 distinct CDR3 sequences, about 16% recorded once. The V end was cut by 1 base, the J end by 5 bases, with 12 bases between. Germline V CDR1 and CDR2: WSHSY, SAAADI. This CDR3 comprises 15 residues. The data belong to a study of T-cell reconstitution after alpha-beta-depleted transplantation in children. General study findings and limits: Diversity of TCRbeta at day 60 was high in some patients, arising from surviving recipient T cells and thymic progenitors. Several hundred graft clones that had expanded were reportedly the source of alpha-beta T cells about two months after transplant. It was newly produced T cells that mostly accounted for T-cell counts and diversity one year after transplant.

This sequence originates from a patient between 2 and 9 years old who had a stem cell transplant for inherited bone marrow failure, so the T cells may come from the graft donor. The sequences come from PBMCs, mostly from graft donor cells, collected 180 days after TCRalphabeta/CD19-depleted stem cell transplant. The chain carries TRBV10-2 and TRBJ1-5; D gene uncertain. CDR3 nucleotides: TGCGCCAGCAGTGAGTGGGGATTTAGGGATCAGCCCCAGCATTTT. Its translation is CASSEWGFRDQPQHF.